This is a list of T cell receptor beta chains from one sample in a study of shared clonotypes between healthy human individuals. Clones were read by immunoSEQ multiplex PCR, and TCRdb kept only the in-frame ones, dropping some. The table includes some 2,000,000 clones, approximately 94% detected once. Input material: naive CD4+ T cells sorted from blood. The receptors stem from a man aged 18 to 30 in good health. The CDR3 runs from the conserved cysteine through the conserved F or W. Each record gives: V gene, J gene, clone size, D gene, CDR3 DNA, CDR3 protein. A D gene is named only where the DNA matches it firmly. Expanded clones are given a class, and other clones once, few, many or no size at all.

>TRBV29-1|TRBJ1-1|-|TRBD1
TGCAGCGTCTCGACAGGGCCTGAAGCTTTCTTT
CSVSTGPEAFF
>TRBV30|TRBJ1-5|-|TRBD1
TGTGCCTGGAGTCGCGACCCAGGGGGCCTCAATCAGCCCCAGCATTTT
CAWSRDPGGLNQPQHF
>TRBV29-1|TRBJ1-5|-|-
TGCAGCGTTCTCTGGAATAGCAATCAGCCCCAGCATTTT
CSVLWNSNQPQHF
>TRBV2|TRBJ2-1|once|TRBD1
TGTGCCAGCAGTGGGGACAGCGATGGAAATGAGCAGTTCTTC
CASSGDSDGNEQFF
>TRBV28|TRBJ1-2|once|-
TGTGCCAGCAGTTTACGGGGGGCGCTTCACGGCTACACCTTC
CASSLRGALHGYTF
>TRBV5-8|TRBJ1-5|-|-
TGTGCCAGCAGCTTGGTTCCGGGGGGCGCGGGTCAGCCCCAGCATTTT
CASSLVPGGAGQPQHF
>TRBV28|TRBJ2-7|once|TRBD1
TGTGCCAGCACAACCGGGACAGGGGTTTACGAGCAGTACTTC
CASTTGTGVYEQYF
>TRBV28|TRBJ2-3|once|-
TGTGCCAGCATCTTCACGGGACTGGAGACGCAGTATTTT
CASIFTGLETQYF
>TRBV9|TRBJ2-1|-|TRBD2
TGTGCCAGCAGCGTAGGCGGCGGGAGCGGGTACAATGAGCAGTTCTTC
CASSVGGGSGYNEQFF
>TRBV4-3|TRBJ2-5|-|TRBD1
TGCGCCAGCAGCCAAAACAGGGGATTGGAGACCCAGTACTTC
CASSQNRGLETQYF
>TRBV5-1|TRBJ2-3|-|-
TGCGCCAGCAGCTTTACAGGGAGCACAGATACGCAGTATTTT
CASSFTGSTDTQYF
>TRBV4-1|TRBJ2-3|-|TRBD2
TGCGCCAGCAGCCCTCTAGCGGGAGGGGCAGATACGCAGTATTTT
CASSPLAGGADTQYF
>TRBV25-1|TRBJ1-4|-|-
TGTGCCAGCAGTGGGGGACGGCTTGAAAAACTGTTTTTT
CASSGGRLEKLFF
>TRBV2|TRBJ2-5|-|TRBD2
TGTGCCAGCAGGGGGGGGACTCAAGAGACCCAGTACTTC
CASRGGTQETQYF
>TRBV11-2|TRBJ2-5|-|-
TGTGCCAGCAGCTTCAGCGCGCAAGAGACCCAGTACTTC
CASSFSAQETQYF
>TRBV6-6|TRBJ2-2|-|TRBD2
TGTGCCAGCAGCCGAGGACTAGCGGCCTTCGGGGAGCTGTTTTTT
CASSRGLAAFGELFF
>TRBV6-1|TRBJ1-2|-|-
TGTGCCAGCAGTCCGGGACCCCGGGAAGGCTACACCTTC
CASSPGPREGYTF
>TRBV15|TRBJ1-1|-|-
TGTGCCACCAGAGGGGGGGGCAGGGGCCCCAACACTGAAGCTTTCTTT
CATRGGGRGPNTEAFF
>TRBV30|TRBJ2-3|once|-
TGTGCCCGTGGAGGGGGACTCGCAGATACGCAGTATTTT
CARGGGLADTQYF
>TRBV10-3|TRBJ1-6|-|-
TGTGCCAACTCTGAGAGTGGCTTTCCCCTCCACTTT
CANSESGFPLHF
>TRBV5-1|TRBJ2-2|-|-
TGCGCCAGCAAGGGGGAAGCGAACACCGGGGAGCTGTTTTTT
CASKGEANTGELFF
>TRBV6-5|TRBJ1-1|-|-
TGTGCCAGTTATAGGAACACTGAAGCTTTCTTT
CASYRNTEAFF
>TRBV5-1|TRBJ1-6|-|TRBD1
TGCGCCAGCAGCGCGGGACAGGGTTTGTTTAGCCATAATTCACCCCTCCACTTT
CASSAGQGLFSHNSPLHF
>TRBV27|TRBJ1-6|-|TRBD1
TGTGCCAGCAGTCCCGGGACAGGGATTGGGTCACCCCTCCACTTT
CASSPGTGIGSPLHF
>TRBV5-6|TRBJ1-4|-|TRBD1
TGTGCCAGCAGCTCGGACAGGGTGGGGGAAAAACTGTTTTTT
CASSSDRVGEKLFF
>TRBV2|TRBJ2-2|-|-
TGTGCCAGCAGTGAACAGGCCGGGGAGCTGTTTTTT
CASSEQAGELFF
>TRBV4-3|TRBJ2-7|-|-
TGCGCCAGCAGCCAAGAACGGGAAGGGCCCTACGAGCAGTACTTC
CASSQEREGPYEQYF
>TRBV4-1|TRBJ2-3|once|-
TGCGCCAGCAAAAAGGGTGGACTCTCGGGCACAGATACGCAGTATTTT
CASKKGGLSGTDTQYF
>TRBV10-2|TRBJ2-2|-|-
TGCGCCAGCAGTGATAGGTCCGGGACCGGGGAGCTGTTTTTT
CASSDRSGTGELFF
>TRBV9|TRBJ1-2|-|-
TGTGCCAGCAGCGCACCAGAACGTGCGGTAAACTATGGCTACACCTTC
CASSAPERAVNYGYTF
>TRBV6-5|TRBJ2-7|-|-
TGTGCCAGCAGATCCCCAGGGGAAAGGAGGTACTTC
CASRSPGERRYF
>TRBV11-2|TRBJ2-3|-|TRBD2
TGTGCCAGCAGGCGAAATCTACTAGCGGGAGAGACAGATACGCAGTATTTT
CASRRNLLAGETDTQYF
>TRBV28|TRBJ2-4|-|TRBD1
TGTGCCAGCACCCCACAGGGGGCAGGCAAAAACATTCAGTACTTC
CASTPQGAGKNIQYF
>TRBV5-1|TRBJ1-5|once|-
TGCGCCAGCAGGAGGTGGTTACCTAGCAATCAGCCCCAGCATTTT
CASRRWLPSNQPQHF
>TRBV5-4|TRBJ2-1|-|TRBD2
TGTGCCAGCAGCCCGGGACTAGCGGGGGGGCAGTACAATGAGCAGTTCTTC
CASSPGLAGGQYNEQFF
>TRBV5-1|TRBJ1-1|-|-
TGCGCCAGCGGTAAGGGAACTTTCGGTAACACTGAAGCTTTCTTT
CASGKGTFGNTEAFF
>TRBV5-3|TRBJ1-6|-|TRBD1
TGTGCCAGAAGCTTACAGGGGGCTAATTCACCCCTCCACTTT
CARSLQGANSPLHF
>TRBV18|TRBJ2-5|-|-
TGTGCCAGCTCAACTCCTGGGACCAGCAGTAAAGGGACCCAGTACTTC
CASSTPGTSSKGTQYF
>TRBV6-5|TRBJ2-7|-|-
TGTGCCAGCTCCCACGAGAACTCTCCGGCGCAGTACTTC
CASSHENSPAQYF
>TRBV18|TRBJ2-7|-|-
TGTGCCAGCTCACCTGGGACCTACGAGCAGTACTTC
CASSPGTYEQYF
>TRBV5-1|TRBJ1-6|-|TRBD1
TGCGCCAGCAGCTCAGGGACAGGCCTCAATTCACCCCTCCACTTT
CASSSGTGLNSPLHF
>TRBV5-1|TRBJ2-5|-|-
TGCGCCAGCGGCCGGGGGTACCAAGAGACCCAGTACTTC
CASGRGYQETQYF
>TRBV18|TRBJ1-1|-|-
TGTGCCAGCTCACCACCGGACGGGGATTCTGAAGCTTTCTTT
CASSPPDGDSEAFF
>TRBV5-1|TRBJ2-7|-|TRBD2
TGCGCCAGCAGAGTACTAGCGGGAAAGTCGGGCTCCTACGAGCAGTACTTC
CASRVLAGKSGSYEQYF
>TRBV18|TRBJ1-5|-|TRBD1
TGTGCCAGCTCAGGGGACAGGGGGAAACAGCCCCAGCATTTT
CASSGDRGKQPQHF
>TRBV5-1|TRBJ2-7|-|-
TGCGCCAGCAGCCCGCAGGAGGGGGGGTCCGAGCAGTACTTC
CASSPQEGGSEQYF
>TRBV2|TRBJ1-5|few|-
TGTGCCAGCAGTGTATTTGGCGTTGGGCAGCCCCAGCATTTT
CASSVFGVGQPQHF
>TRBV7-2|TRBJ2-7|-|-
TGTGCCAGCAGCTTAGACGCCAGTTCCCCGCGAGTGTACTGGTACGAGCAGTACTTC
CASSLDASSPRVYWYEQYF
>TRBV4-1|TRBJ1-2|-|-
TGCGCCAGCAGCCAAGATCGGGGGACATACTATGGCTACACCTTC
CASSQDRGTYYGYTF
>TRBV7-6|TRBJ2-2|-|-
TGTGCCAGCAGCTGGCGGGGCCTAAGTCTGAACACCGGGGAGCTGTTTTTT
CASSWRGLSLNTGELFF
>TRBV6-1|TRBJ1-4|-|TRBD1
TGTGCCAGCAGTGAATCCCCCAGGACAGGGGTTGAAAAACTGTTTTTT
CASSESPRTGVEKLFF
>TRBV18|TRBJ2-3|-|-
TGTGCCAGCTCACCTCTGTCATCGCCAAGCACAGATACGCAGTATTTT
CASSPLSSPSTDTQYF
>TRBV2|TRBJ1-4|-|-
TGTGCCAGCAGTGCGGACGGTTCAACTAATGAAAAACTGTTTTTT
CASSADGSTNEKLFF